The T cell receptor (beta chain) described here comes from a study of blood T cell repertoires in COVID-19. Study as a whole: Acute and convalescent COVID-19 specimens originated in the United States, Italy and Spain.

Cohort placement rested on clinical history that participants reported themselves. The study recruited exposed participants who had met a COVID-19 case within 2 weeks before entry. How the authors handled the data: Amplification with reference gene primers provided the estimates of nucleated cell counts. Using immunoSEQ multiplex PCR, the repertoire was profiled, and TCRdb retains in-frame clones only, with some absent. Clone size and the V and J calls come from that table; the DNA yielded D and trimming. The sample has 120,000 to 150,000 clones, roughly 84% seen once. The CDR3 contains 14 residues. Germline-derived CDR1 and CDR2 are LNHDA and SQIVND (reference sequence). Trimming stripped 6 bases from V and 5 bases from J, with 14 bases between.

The chain links TRBV19 to TRBJ2-4, with a tentative D call TRBD2 (5 bases). Sequencing input: PBMCs or T cells enriched from blood (not recorded which). This TCR was sampled from a woman in her 50s who had been exposed to COVID-19. The CDR3 DNA reads as TGTGCCAGTAGGGTCCGGACTGGGGAAAACATTCAGTACTTC. It encodes CASRVRTGENIQYF.